This T cell receptor beta chain originates from a study of blood T cell repertoires in COVID-19 (dated by TCRdb to 2018 to 2021). For the study in its entirety: Collaborator samples came from the United States, Italy and Spain and covered acute and convalescent phases of COVID-19. The material from the prospective study consisted of cDNA or gDNA derived from T cells, B-cell-depleted T cells, or PBMCs. The dataset comprised deeply sampled blood TCRbeta repertoires from subjects exposed to, actively infected with, or recovered from COVID-19. The repertoires were released in a freely available public database meant as a resource for research on the immune response to SARS-CoV-2. The samples were drawn from two sources: the first 160 participants of the ongoing ImmuneRACE study, and 1,000 to 1,500 subjects contributed by 6 global collaborators. Sample metadata almost always included a de-identified subject ID, COVID-19 status, age in years and sex. HLA class I and class II types, where available, came from metadata supplied by the sample provider rather than from assay-based typing. Findings and caveats that apply to the study as a whole: Clinical and demographic metadata were provided uncurated, with the amount varying by source and participant.

This clone was observed a single time. No cognate antigen has been identified for it. Base qualities were left out, and no much larger clone turns up one base away. The CDR3 measures 12 amino acids from cysteine to phenylalanine. Only CDR3 DNA remains: 36 bases, in frame from the first base. V was cut back by 9 bases and J by 3 bases, leaving a gap of 12 bases between them. Reading the germline V gene gives CDR1 SNHLY and CDR2 FYNNEI. One collaborating source in Seattle enrolled patients during active infection and followed them longitudinally through the course of disease. Collaborating institutions collected whole blood in K2EDTA tubes following their own protocols. For TCRbeta analysis, collaborator samples were shipped as frozen whole blood, as isolated PBMCs, or as DNA extracted from either sample type. The immunoSEQ Assay, a bias-controlled multiplex PCR, was used to amplify TCRbeta CDR3 regions from genomic DNA. The study's own analysis went as follows. Nucleated cell counts per sample were estimated from amplification of reference gene primers within the assay. Sequence reads were collapsed and filtered to measure the absolute abundance of every unique TCRbeta CDR3 rearrangement. Productive Simpson clonality was computed per sample as the square root of Simpson's diversity index over productive rearrangements. TCRdb's version of the immuneACCESS table is confined to in-frame rearrangements and falls short of the full clone set. An unresolved V gene accounts for under half of the shortfall where checked; the remainder is of unknown origin. V, J and clone size derive from that table, while D and trimming were established from the DNA sequence. A total of about 82,000 clones appear in this sample, roughly three quarters of them only once. The ten largest clones represent approximately 40% of the sample.

Sequences were obtained from peripheral blood. The sequence was collected from a man in his fifties or sixties with COVID-19, enrolled during active disease. In this chain, TRBV2 is recombined with TRBJ2-7, and the D gene may be TRBD2, 7 bases matching. The CDR3 in this case is CASTGGLYEQYF. The sequenced DNA is TGTGCCAGTACGGGGGGCCTCTACGAGCAGTACTTC.